These T cell receptor beta chains were read from a single sample in a study of beta chain features in type 1 diabetes. Clones were read by immunoSEQ multiplex PCR, and TCRdb kept only the in-frame ones, dropping some. Altogether 400,000 to 450,000 clones are present, roughly 14% being singletons, with the ten largest covering around 0.035%. Sequences were obtained from naive CD4+ T cells from blood. These receptor sequences come from a man in his thirties or forties in good health. The CDR3 runs from the conserved cysteine through the conserved F or W.

v_gene	len	j_gene	CDR3aa
TRBV29-1	14	TRBJ2-3	CSVERDTSTDTQYF
TRBV30	11	TRBJ1-4	CAWSEMGTTFF
TRBV11-2	15	TRBJ1-1	CASSSGQGLLPLAFF
TRBV6-1	14	TRBJ2-5	CASRETSLQETQYF
TRBV7-6	15	TRBJ2-1	CASSLTSGYYNEQFF
TRBV7-2	14	TRBJ1-2	CASSLNGQGDGYTF
TRBV29-1	13	TRBJ1-2	CSARDSLPYGYTF
TRBV2	12	TRBJ1-2	CASRGGGRSYTF
TRBV10-3	18	TRBJ2-3	CAISVYSGTSGSADTQYF
TRBV2	12	TRBJ2-1	CAIIRGRGEQFF
TRBV4-3	15	TRBJ2-5	CASSQGAGGLGAQYF
TRBV25-1	15	TRBJ1-2	CASSELGTGAYGYTF
TRBV10-3	14	TRBJ2-1	CAIRASYSYNEQFF
TRBV7-2	13	TRBJ2-5	CASSLVSPRTQYF
TRBV10-3	12	TRBJ1-2	CATSQGASGYTF
TRBV5-1	16	TRBJ2-1	CASSLERSSSYNEQFF
TRBV4-1	16	TRBJ2-7	CASSQFHGTGYSEQYF
TRBV28	11	TRBJ2-3	CASSSPDTQYF
TRBV7-9	18	TRBJ2-1	CASSRLLGTTSSYNEQFF
TRBV4-3	15	TRBJ2-1	CASSQNPQGWDEQFF
TRBV30	12	TRBJ1-2	CAWSEQGSGYTF
TRBV10-3	14	TRBJ2-1	CAIKRQGTYNEQFF
TRBV23-1	12	TRBJ2-4	CASRQGPNIQYF
TRBV7-3	15	TRBJ2-1	CASSLSHSSYNEQFF
TRBV15	14	TRBJ2-1	CATSRDQAVNEQFF
TRBV6-1	13	TRBJ2-4	CASSEADRGRRYF
TRBV30	15	TRBJ2-5	CAWSRTGAWQETQYF
TRBV20-1	11	TRBJ1-2	CSATPGNGYTF